A single sample gave rise to the 28 T cell receptor beta chains below, sequenced in a study of blood T cell repertoires in COVID-19. Only in-frame clones appear in the TCRdb table, and some are missing; sequencing was by immunoSEQ multiplex PCR. The table shows about 180,000 clones, with approximately 86% occurring only once. Sequencing was performed on peripheral blood. These receptor sequences come from a woman aged 25 to 39 with active or convalescent COVID-19.

The chain has TRBV19 and TRBJ2-4; D is possibly TRBD1 (5 bases). The CDR3 loop spans 18 amino acids. Germline assignment: CDR1 LNHDA and CDR2 SQIVND (reference sequence). The V end lost 1 base, the J end lost 1 base, and 17 bases lay between the germline ends. The CDR3 nucleotides are TGTGCCAGTAGTATAGGACAGTCCACCTCATGGGCCAAAAACATTCAGTACTTC. Protein product: CASSIGQSTSWAKNIQYF.

The V and J genes are TRBV9 and TRBJ2-5, with D hard to call. In germline, CDR1 is SGDLS, CDR2 YYNGEE. Trimming took 0 bases from V and 4 from J, leaving 13 bases between them. The CDR3 contains 15 residues. CDR3: CASSVGQALGETQYF. In nucleotides, the CDR3 is TGTGCCAGCAGCGTAGGGCAGGCCCTCGGAGAGACCCAGTACTTC.

V and J are TRBV2 and TRBJ1-1, with 7 bases aligning to TRBD1. The germline CDR1 and CDR2 sequences are SNHLY and FYNNEI. J gave up 4 bases and V 8 bases, and 10 bases lay outside the gene matches. The CDR3 has 14 amino acids. The CDR3 is CASSTPPGGTEAFF. The CDR3 DNA follows: TGTGCCAGCTCGACACCCCCAGGGGGCACTGAAGCTTTCTTT.

The DNA for the CDR3 is TGTGCCATCAGCTCCACAGGGTTAGTTCTCACCTTC. Translating it yields CAISSTGLVLTF. The chain couples TRBV10-3 to TRBJ1-2, with D maybe TRBD1 (6 bases). This CDR3 has 12 residues. The germline CDR1 and CDR2 sequences are ENHRY and SYGVKD. The V end lost 6 bases, the J end lost 13 bases, and 18 bases lay between the germline ends.

A few counts support this clone. V gene TRBV19 combines with J gene TRBJ2-2; D gene uncertain. The CDR3 loop spans 15 amino acids. CDR1 and CDR2 (germline): LNHDA, SQIVND (reference sequence). V was trimmed by 5 bases and J by 3 bases, leaving 13 bases between them. DNA for the CDR3: TGTGCCAGTAGTCCTCCACTTCCGGACACCGGGGAGCTGTTTTTT. Amino acid sequence: CASSPPLPDTGELFF.

This chain uses TRBV5-4 with TRBJ2-7; D might be TRBD1 (5 bases). The CDR3 spans 16 residues. Trimming took off 0 bases at V and 0 bases at J, with 13 bases between the two ends. Looked up from germline, CDR1 is SGHNT and CDR2 is YYREEE (reference sequence). The CDR3 nucleotides read TGTGCCAGCAGCTTGGAGCAGGGTATGGTCTCCTACGAGCAGTACTTC. Protein product: CASSLEQGMVSYEQYF.

V usage is TRBV20-1 and J usage is TRBJ2-7; perhaps TRBD2 as D (5 bases). From germline, CDR1 is DFQATT and CDR2 SNEGSKA (reference sequence). The CDR3 sequence is 11 residues long. V was clipped by 7 bases and J by 4 bases, with 11 bases between them. The CDR3 sequence: CSGTSGYEQYF. The CDR3 DNA reads TGCAGTGGCACGTCGGGGTACGAGCAGTACTTC.

The chain carries TRBV7-8 and TRBJ2-7; 9 bases agree with TRBD1. J gave up 2 bases and V 2 bases, and 4 bases lay outside the gene matches. The CDR3 covers 15 residues. Looked up from germline, CDR1 is SGHVS and CDR2 is FQNEAQ. Written as DNA, the CDR3 is TGTGCCAGCAGCTTAAGGACAGGGGCGACCTACGAGCAGTACTTC. Residues: CASSLRTGATYEQYF.

A remark on this clone: Compared with germline, one end of the junction differs, possibly owing to a read error. The rearrangement uses TRBV5-1 and TRBJ2-1, with D unresolved. Germline CDR1 reads SGHRS; CDR2 reads YFSETQ. This CDR3 spans 12 amino acids. CDR3 DNA sequence: TGCGCCAGCAGATTGGCCACTAATGAGCAGTTCTTC. Residues: CASRLATNEQFF.

This sequence joins TRBV7-9 and TRBJ2-7, with 9 bases identical to TRBD2. CDR1 and CDR2 from the germline V gene are SEHNR and FQNEAQ (reference sequence). The ends lost 0 bases at V and 3 bases at J; junction bases unmatched: 3. This CDR3 spans 15 amino acids. CDR3 sequence reads: CASSLAASGNYEQYF. In DNA form, the CDR3 reads TGTGCCAGCAGCTTAGCGGCTAGCGGGAACTACGAGCAGTACTTC.

The gene calls are TRBV11-3 and TRBJ1-1; D unclear. Germline V gene lookup returns CDR1 SGHNT and CDR2 YENEEA. With 5 bases removed from V and 1 base from J, the gap between germline ends came to 8 bases. This CDR3 has 13 residues. The CDR3 sequence is CASSITRNTEAFF. As DNA, the CDR3 is TGTGCCAGCAGCATCACAAGGAACACTGAAGCTTTCTTT.

The chain employs TRBV7-9 and TRBJ2-7; weak D call: TRBD2 (5 bases). CDR1 and CDR2 from the germline V gene are SEHNR and FQNEAQ (reference sequence). This CDR3 is built from 13 residues. V gave up 2 bases and J gave up 0 bases, with 5 bases separating them. The CDR3 DNA is TGTGCCAGCAGCTTACGGGGCTCCTACGAGCAGTACTTC. Protein: CASSLRGSYEQYF.

This chain uses TRBV7-6 with TRBJ1-1; D may be TRBD1 (6 bases). Trimming cost V 5 bases and J 5 bases, with 12 bases left between them. The CDR3 has 13 amino acids. In germline, CDR1 is SGHVS, CDR2 FNYEAQ. CDR3: CASSEQGGTEAFF. The CDR3 DNA sequence: TGTGCCAGCAGCGAACAGGGAGGGACTGAAGCTTTCTTT.

In this sample, this clone turned up a few times. The chain recombines TRBV5-1 with TRBJ2-2; 8 positions agree with TRBD2. CDR3 length: 15 residues. The trim removed 1 base at V and 7 bases at J, leaving 6 bases unmatched. Germline-derived CDR1 and CDR2 are SGHRS and YFSETQ. The CDR3 DNA reads as TGCGCCAGCAGCTTGAATAGCGGGGAGGTCGGGGAGCTGTTTTTT. As protein: CASSLNSGEVGELFF. The full variable domain, rest sourced from reference TRBV5-1 and TRBJ2-2, is KAGVTQTPRYLIKTRGQQVTLSCSPISGHRSVSWYQQTPGQGLQFLFEYFSETQRNKGNFPGRFSGRQFSNSRSEMNVSTLELGDSALYLCASSLNSGEVGELFFGEGSRLTVL.

The chain joins TRBV10-3 to TRBJ1-2, with D tentatively TRBD1 (6 bases). The length of the CDR3 is 13 residues. Looked up from germline, CDR1 is ENHRY and CDR2 is SYGVKD. Trimming removed 4 bases from V and 6 bases from J, with 12 bases in between. CDR3 protein: CAISAGGRNGYTF. The CDR3 DNA reads TGTGCCATCAGTGCGGGGGGCCGAAATGGCTACACCTTC.

This clone was found once. J is TRBJ2-7 and V is TRBV13; possible D gene TRBD1, 6 bases. Germline loops: CDR1 PRHDT, CDR2 FYEKMQ (reference sequence). The CDR3 runs to 13 residues. The ends were cut back, 5 bases at V and 6 bases at J, with 14 bases in the middle. CDR3 DNA sequence: TGTGCCAGCAGCATAGACAGGCCCACCGAGCAGTACTTC. It yields the protein CASSIDRPTEQYF.

This chain joins TRBV30 and TRBJ1-4; no definite D call. The V end was cut by 3 bases, the J end by 7 bases, with 18 bases between. In germline, CDR1 is GTSNPN, CDR2 SVGIG (reference sequence). The CDR3 runs 15 residues. The CDR3 nucleotides are TGTGCCTGGAGCCCCGGGTACGGGGTTGGTGAAAAACTGTTTTTT. Translated: CAWSPGYGVGEKLFF.

V gene TRBV6-5 combines with J gene TRBJ1-1; tentatively, D is TRBD1 (5 bases). Germline loops: CDR1 MNHEY, CDR2 SVGAGI. V lost 2 bases, J lost 2 bases, and 6 bases lay in between. The CDR3 is 13 amino acids. The CDR3 loop reads CASSYGQNTEAFF. DNA of the CDR3: TGTGCCAGCAGTTACGGACAAAACACTGAAGCTTTCTTT.

This chain connects TRBV30 to TRBJ1-1, with a weak D call TRBD1 (5 bases). This CDR3 has 12 amino acids. V shed 3 bases and J shed 11 bases, with 16 bases lying between them. Per the germline V gene, CDR1 is GTSNPN and CDR2 is SVGIG (reference sequence). The CDR3 nucleotides are TGTGCCTGGAGGCAAACCCTTCGGGGGGCTTTCTTT. Amino acid sequence: CAWRQTLRGAFF.

The table lists this clone with a count of one. The genes are TRBV11-2 and TRBJ2-3, with 11 nucleotides matching TRBD2. Germline lookup yields CDR1 SGHAT and CDR2 FQNNGV. CDR3 length equals 15 residues. The J segment lost 3 bases and the V segment lost 6 bases, leaving 5 bases of the junction unmatched. The CDR3 DNA sequence: TGTGCCAGCAGACCTAGCGGGAGGTGGACAGATACGCAGTATTTT. It encodes CASRPSGRWTDTQYF. Based on the CDR3 plus reference TRBV11-2 and TRBJ2-3, the full variable domain is EAGVAQSPRYKIIEKRQSVAFWCNPISGHATLYWYQQILGQGPKLLIQFQNNGVVDDSQLPKDRFSAERLKGVDSTLKIQPAKLEDSAVYLCASRPSGRWTDTQYFGPGTRLTVL.

This clone was seen only once. The J gene is TRBJ2-7, the V gene TRBV5-6; 13 bases are a match to TRBD2. The germline CDR1 and CDR2 sequences are SGHDT and YYEEEE. J was trimmed by 4 bases and V by 5 bases; bases with no gene match: 3. The CDR3 loop spans 14 amino acids. The CDR3 sequence is CASRWTSGGYEQYF. CDR3 nucleotide sequence: TGTGCCAGCAGGTGGACTAGCGGGGGATACGAGCAGTACTTC. Full variable domain (remainder filled in from reference TRBV5-6 and TRBJ2-7): DAGVTQSPTHLIKTRGQQVTLRCSPKSGHDTVSWYQQALGQGPQFIFQYYEEEERQRGNFPDRFSGHQFPNYSSELNVNALLLGDSALYLCASRWTSGGYEQYFGPGTRLTVT.

V usage is TRBV3-1 (or the pseudogene TRBV3-2) and J usage is TRBJ1-1; tentative D call: TRBD1 (5 bases). With 1 base removed from V and 4 bases from J, the gap between germline ends came to 13 bases. Germline V gene data show CDR1 as LGHDT and CDR2 as YNNKEL (reference sequence). CDR3 size: 15 residues. This CDR3 is CASSQVSGWVTEAFF. DNA of the CDR3: TGTGCCAGCAGCCAAGTGTCAGGGTGGGTCACTGAAGCTTTCTTT.

Only one count was recorded for this clone. The chain couples TRBV7-9 to TRBJ1-4; 8 bases align to TRBD1. The length of the CDR3 is 15 residues. Germline V gene lookup returns CDR1 SEHNR and CDR2 FQNEAQ (reference sequence). With 4 bases clipped from V and 5 bases from J, the junction kept 6 bases outside the gene matches. CDR3 amino acids: CASSSGQGRNEKLFF. In DNA, the CDR3 is TGTGCCAGCAGCTCCGGACAGGGAAGGAATGAAAAACTGTTTTTT.

The V call is TRBV5-5, the J call TRBJ2-3; D may be TRBD1 (6 bases). Between the trimmed V and J ends, which lost 3 bases and 0 bases, there was a span of 8 bases. Looked up from germline, CDR1 is SGHKS and CDR2 is YYEKEE (reference sequence). There are 14 residues in the CDR3. In nucleotides, the CDR3 is TGTGCCAGCAGCTCGACAGGCAGCACAGATACGCAGTATTTT. Its protein product is CASSSTGSTDTQYF.

The rearrangement links TRBV6-5 to TRBJ1-2; 10 nucleotides match TRBD1. V lost 6 bases, J lost 6 bases, and 4 bases stayed unmatched. Germline CDR1 MNHEY, CDR2 SVGAGI. This CDR3 spans 13 amino acids. The CDR3 spells CASSRQGAHGYTF. For the CDR3, the DNA is TGTGCCAGCAGCCGACAGGGGGCTCATGGCTACACCTTC.

The V gene is TRBV6-5, the J gene TRBJ2-7; TRBD2 matches 7 bases. The CDR3 covers 15 residues. The J segment lost 0 bases and the V segment lost 4 bases, leaving 6 bases of the junction unmatched. Germline V gene lookup returns CDR1 MNHEY and CDR2 SVGAGI. CDR3 nucleotide sequence: TGTGCCAGCAGTTCCCTAGCGGCTAGCTCCTACGAGCAGTACTTC. Its protein product is CASSSLAASSYEQYF.

The chain combines TRBV25-1 with TRBJ2-3; 8 nucleotides agree with TRBD2. The ends lost 3 bases at V and 2 bases at J; junction bases unmatched: 10. Germline values: CDR1 MGHDK, CDR2 SYGVNS. The CDR3 has 17 amino acids. The CDR3 DNA reads as TGTGCCAGCAGTGACGGTCTAGCGGGTAAGCTCACAGATACGCAGTATTTT. Translated: CASSDGLAGKLTDTQYF.

This rearrangement joins TRBV6-5 to TRBJ2-7; 8 nucleotides match TRBD1. CDR1 and CDR2 from the germline V gene are MNHEY and SVGAGI. This CDR3 comprises 14 residues. The ends lost 7 bases at V and 4 bases at J; junction bases unmatched: 9. CDR3 amino acids: CASKNLDRAYEQYF. In DNA form, the CDR3 reads TGTGCCAGCAAGAACTTGGACAGGGCTTACGAGCAGTACTTC.